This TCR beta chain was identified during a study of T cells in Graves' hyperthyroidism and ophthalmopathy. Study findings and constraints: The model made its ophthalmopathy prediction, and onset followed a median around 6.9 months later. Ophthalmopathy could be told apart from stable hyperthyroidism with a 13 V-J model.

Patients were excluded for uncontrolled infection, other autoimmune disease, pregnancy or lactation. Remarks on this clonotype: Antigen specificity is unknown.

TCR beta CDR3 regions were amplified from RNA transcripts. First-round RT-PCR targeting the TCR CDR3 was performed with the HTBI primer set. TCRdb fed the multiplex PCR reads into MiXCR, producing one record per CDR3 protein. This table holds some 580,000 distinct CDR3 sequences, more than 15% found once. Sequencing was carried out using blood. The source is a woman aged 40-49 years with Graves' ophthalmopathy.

CDR3 sequence: CASSFRLSGSYNEQFF. The CDR3 bases are TGCGCCAGCAGCTTTCGGTTGAGCGGGAGCTACAATGAGCAGTTCTTC. The rearrangement joins TRBV5-1 to TRBJ2-1; TRBD2 aligns across 8 bases. The trim removed 2 bases at V and 3 bases at J, leaving 7 bases unmatched. This CDR3 comprises 16 residues. Per the germline V gene, CDR1 is SGHRS and CDR2 is YFSETQ.